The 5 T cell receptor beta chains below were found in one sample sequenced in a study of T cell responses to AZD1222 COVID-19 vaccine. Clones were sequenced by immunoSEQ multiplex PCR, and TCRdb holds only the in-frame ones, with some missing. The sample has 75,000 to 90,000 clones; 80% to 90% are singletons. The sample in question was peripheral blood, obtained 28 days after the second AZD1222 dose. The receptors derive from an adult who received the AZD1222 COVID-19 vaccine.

The CDR3 DNA sequence: TGTGCCAGCAGCCTCCACGGGGGGGGCCTCGGGACCGGGGAGCTGTTTTTT. This translates into CASSLHGGGLGTGELFF. The chain uses TRBV7-2 and TRBJ2-2; 8 bases line up with TRBD2. Losses at the gene ends were 5 bases for V and 5 bases for J; bases not matched to a gene: 13. The CDR3 totals 17 residues. Germline-derived CDR1 and CDR2 are SGHTA and FQGNSA.

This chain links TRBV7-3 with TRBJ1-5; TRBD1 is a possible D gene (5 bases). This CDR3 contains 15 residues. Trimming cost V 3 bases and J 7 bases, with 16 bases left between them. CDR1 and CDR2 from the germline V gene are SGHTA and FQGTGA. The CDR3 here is CASSLTVGGNQPQHF. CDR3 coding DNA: TGTGCCAGCAGCTTGACTGTCGGGGGTAACCAGCCCCAGCATTTT.

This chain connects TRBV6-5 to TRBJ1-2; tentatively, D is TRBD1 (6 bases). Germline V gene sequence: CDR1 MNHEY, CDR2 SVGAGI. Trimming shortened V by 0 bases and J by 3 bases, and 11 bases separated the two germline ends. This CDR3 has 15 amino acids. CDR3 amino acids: CASSYSWGRDYGYTF. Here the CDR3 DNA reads TGTGCCAGCAGTTACTCGTGGGGGCGCGACTATGGCTACACCTTC.

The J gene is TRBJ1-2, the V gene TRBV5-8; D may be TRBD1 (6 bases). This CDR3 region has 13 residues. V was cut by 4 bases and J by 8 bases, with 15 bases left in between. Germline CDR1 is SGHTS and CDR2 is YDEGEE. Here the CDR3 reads CASSSRAGDGYTF. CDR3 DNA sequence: TGTGCCAGCAGCAGCCGGGCAGGGGACGGCTACACCTTC.

In nucleotides, the CDR3 is TGTGCCAGCAGCCGAGTCCCCCCAGGGAATGAGCAGTTCTTC. Amino acid sequence: CASSRVPPGNEQFF. The rearrangement uses TRBV27 and TRBJ2-1; D possibly corresponds to TRBD1 (5 bases). V lost 6 bases to trimming and J lost 7 bases, with 16 bases between them. Per the germline V gene, CDR1 is MNHEY and CDR2 is SMNVEV (reference sequence). This CDR3 spans 14 amino acids.